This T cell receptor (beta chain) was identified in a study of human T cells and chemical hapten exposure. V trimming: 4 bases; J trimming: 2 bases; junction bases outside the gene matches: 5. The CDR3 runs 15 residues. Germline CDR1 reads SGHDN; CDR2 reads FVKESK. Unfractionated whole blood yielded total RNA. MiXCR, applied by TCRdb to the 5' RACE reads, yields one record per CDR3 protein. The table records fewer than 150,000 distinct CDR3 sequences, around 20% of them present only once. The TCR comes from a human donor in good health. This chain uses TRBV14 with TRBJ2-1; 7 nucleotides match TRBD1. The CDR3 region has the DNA TGTGCCAGCAGCCTCAACAGGGGCCCCTACAATGAGCAGTTCTTC. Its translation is CASSLNRGPYNEQFF.